What follows are 27 T cell receptor beta chains derived from one specimen sequenced in a study of T cells after yellow fever vaccination. From the 5' RACE reads, TCRdb called clonotypes with MiXCR, one entry per CDR3 protein. This sample has 55,000 or so distinct CDR3 sequences, with 5% to 8.5% found just once. Sample: CD8+ T cells not binding an NS4B(214-222) dextramer, sorted from PBMCs, taken approximately 40 days after the first yellow fever vaccination. Every receptor here comes from a man in his late teens or twenties who received the YFV17D yellow fever vaccine.

This clonotype showed up just a few times. The chain has TRBV5-1 and TRBJ2-3, with a possible D match to TRBD2 (6 bases). Germline CDR1 SGHRS, CDR2 YFSETQ. The CDR3 is 15 amino acids. Trimming left V 0 bases short and J 4 bases short, with 12 bases between. CDR3 sequence: CASSLAGGVADTQYF. The CDR3 nucleotides are TGCGCCAGCAGCTTGGCCGGGGGTGTCGCAGATACGCAGTATTTT.

In this sample, this clonotype turned up many times. The chain couples TRBV5-1 to TRBJ2-1; 7 positions agree with TRBD2. The CDR3 spans 14 residues. Looked up from germline, CDR1 is SGHRS and CDR2 is YFSETQ. V was pared by 5 bases and J by 6 bases, with 8 bases of the junction left unmatched. The CDR3 reads CASRWLAAPNEQFF. In DNA form, the CDR3 reads TGCGCCAGCAGGTGGCTAGCGGCCCCCAATGAGCAGTTCTTC.

This clonotype was counted at least ten times. The V call is TRBV11-2, the J call TRBJ2-5, with TRBD2 as a possible D gene (6 bases). Trimming left V 5 bases short and J 3 bases short, with 16 bases between. The germline V gene encodes CDR1 SGHAT and CDR2 FQNNGV. The CDR3 totals 15 residues. The CDR3 nucleotides are TGTGCCAGCAGCAAACCGCCGGGAGAAGAAGAGACCCAGTACTTC. It specifies CASSKPPGEEETQYF.

In its sample, this clonotype was seen many times. The gene calls are TRBV7-2 and TRBJ2-2; D is ambiguous. Germline CDR1 SGHTA, CDR2 FQGNSA. V shed 1 base and J shed 2 bases, with 14 bases lying between them. The CDR3 totals 17 residues. Written as DNA, the CDR3 is TGTGCCAGCAGCTTAGGCGCACCTAGTCTTAACACCGGGGAGCTGTTTTTT. Translating gives CASSLGAPSLNTGELFF.

This clonotype has only a few counts. The gene calls are TRBV20-1 and TRBJ2-3; the D is unclear. The CDR3 loop spans 15 amino acids. The V and J ends lost 0 bases and 2 bases respectively, with 12 bases between them. The germline gives CDR1 DFQATT, CDR2 SNEGSKA (reference sequence). In DNA, the CDR3 is TGCAGTGCTAGAGATCAGGCGAAGTACACAGATACGCAGTATTTT. Translated, it gives CSARDQAKYTDTQYF.

This clonotype showed up many times. The V call is TRBV3-1, the J call TRBJ1-1; D unresolved. In germline, CDR1 is LGHDT, CDR2 YNNKEL (reference sequence). V was pared by 2 bases and J by 5 bases, with 21 bases between. This CDR3 spans 17 amino acids. CDR3 bases: TGTGCCAGCAGCCAATACTCTCGGGATTTGATTTCGACTGAAGCTTTCTTT. Amino acid sequence: CASSQYSRDLISTEAFF.

This clonotype was observed a few times. This sequence joins TRBV4-2 and TRBJ2-1, with TRBD1 identical over 9 bases. This CDR3 has 16 residues. Germline CDR1 LGHNA, CDR2 YNFKEQ. With V trimmed by 5 bases and J by 5 bases, 10 bases remained unmatched. The CDR3 nucleotides are TGTGCCAGCAGCACGGGACAGGGTTTAGTGGACAATGAGCAGTTCTTC. Protein sequence: CASSTGQGLVDNEQFF.

The chain is built from TRBV7-9 and TRBJ1-2, with D unresolved. Germline CDR1 is SEHNR and CDR2 is FQNEAQ (reference sequence). V dropped 5 bases and J dropped 10 bases, with 14 bases sitting between them. The CDR3 runs 12 residues. The CDR3 is CASSPANQAYTF. Written as DNA, the CDR3 is TGTGCCAGCAGCCCCGCCAACCAAGCCTACACCTTC.

The chain recombines TRBV27 with TRBJ1-2; D remains ambiguous. The CDR3 loop spans 14 amino acids. Germline loops: CDR1 MNHEY, CDR2 SMNVEV (reference sequence). The V gene lost 2 bases and the J gene lost 4 bases, with 11 bases spanning the gap. CDR3 loop: CASSLGRMSYGYTF. DNA of the CDR3: TGTGCCAGCAGTTTAGGACGGATGAGCTATGGCTACACCTTC.

This chain uses TRBV3-1 with TRBJ2-3; 9 bases map to TRBD2. The CDR3 is 16 residues long. Losses at the gene ends were 0 bases for V and 6 bases for J; bases not matched to a gene: 7. Germline loops: CDR1 LGHDT, CDR2 YNNKEL (reference sequence). CDR3 sequence: CASSQERTSERDTQYF. Written as DNA, the CDR3 is TGTGCCAGCAGCCAAGAGAGGACTAGCGAAAGGGATACGCAGTATTTT.

The rearrangement joins TRBV19 to TRBJ1-1; D perhaps matches TRBD1 (5 bases). This CDR3 spans 13 amino acids. The germline V and J ends were trimmed by 7 bases and 0 bases, with 9 bases remaining between them. CDR1 is LNHDA, CDR2 SQIVND, per germline (reference sequence). The CDR3 sequence: CASIGGVNTEAFF. As DNA, the CDR3 is TGTGCCAGTATCGGGGGGGTGAACACTGAAGCTTTCTTT.

The genes are TRBV6-1 and TRBJ2-2, with 9 bases matching TRBD1. The germline gives CDR1 MNHNS, CDR2 SASEGT. The CDR3 has 15 residues. With 6 bases clipped from V and 6 bases from J, the junction kept 8 bases outside the gene matches. CDR3 residues: CASRTGTGIAGELFF. The CDR3, as DNA: TGTGCCAGCAGAACCGGGACAGGGATAGCCGGGGAGCTGTTTTTT.

This clonotype appeared a few times. The chain combines TRBV5-1 with TRBJ1-6; D gene unclear. CDR3 length: 14 residues. V gave up 1 base and J gave up 5 bases, with 7 bases separating them. The germline gives CDR1 SGHRS, CDR2 YFSETQ. CDR3 sequence: CASSLLGNNSPLHF. Written as DNA, the CDR3 is TGCGCCAGCAGCTTGCTGGGGAATAATTCACCCCTCCACTTT.

This clonotype has ten or more counts. The rearrangement joins TRBV29-1 to TRBJ1-1, with D unclear. CDR3 length: 12 residues. V lost 5 bases and J lost 5, with 12 bases in between. Germline assignment: CDR1 SQVTM and CDR2 ANQGSEA. The CDR3 nucleotides are TGCAGCGTTCGTTGGGGAGGGACTGAAGCTTTCTTT. Translation: CSVRWGGTEAFF.

This clonotype turned up a few times. The chain joins TRBV6-1 to TRBJ2-3; 16 bases are shared with TRBD2. The CDR3 spans 16 residues. The germline CDR1 and CDR2 sequences are MNHNS and SASEGT. The V gene end was trimmed by 6 bases and the J gene end by 5 bases; junction bases not matched to a gene: 5. CDR3 bases: TGTGCCAGCAGCCAGGGACTAGCGGGGGGGCAAGATACGCAGTATTTT. This gives the protein CASSQGLAGGQDTQYF.

This clonotype was recorded at least ten times. This sequence joins TRBV29-1 and TRBJ2-2; possibly TRBD1 for D (6 bases). Germline loops: CDR1 SQVTM, CDR2 ANQGSEA. This CDR3 is 12 amino acids long. Trimming cost V 7 bases and J 5 bases, with 11 bases left between them. The CDR3 region is CSALGGTGELFF. DNA of the CDR3: TGCAGCGCCTTAGGGGGAACCGGGGAGCTGTTTTTT.

This clonotype was recorded a few times. The genes are TRBV29-1 and TRBJ2-7; D remains ambiguous. Germline values: CDR1 SQVTM, CDR2 ANQGSEA. The CDR3 consists of 12 residues. The V end was cut by 6 bases, the J end by 6 bases, with 15 bases between. The CDR3 DNA reads TGCAGCGTCGACTGGCAGCTCGGCGAGCAGTACTTC. Translated: CSVDWQLGEQYF.

This clonotype was seen ten or more times. The chain links TRBV27 to TRBJ1-2, with D tentatively TRBD1 (5 bases). The germline V gene encodes CDR1 MNHEY and CDR2 SMNVEV (reference sequence). With 3 bases removed from V and 4 bases from J, the gap between germline ends came to 15 bases. The CDR3 is 15 residues long. CDR3 region: CASSFGLQRGYGYTF. CDR3 bases: TGTGCCAGCAGTTTTGGCCTGCAAAGGGGCTATGGCTACACCTTC.

There are many counts of this clonotype. The chain recombines TRBV27 with TRBJ1-5; D remains ambiguous. Trimming stripped 2 bases from V and 1 base from J, with 3 bases between. The length of the CDR3 is 13 residues. Germline V CDR1 and CDR2: MNHEY, SMNVEV (reference sequence). CDR3 residues: CASSLRSNQPQHF. The DNA of the CDR3 is TGTGCCAGCAGTTTAAGGAGCAATCAGCCCCAGCATTTT.

CDR3 DNA sequence: TGCGCCAGCAGCTTAGGCGAACGGGGATCACCCCTCCACTTT. Translated, it gives CASSLGERGSPLHF. V and J are TRBV5-1 and TRBJ1-6; D is ambiguous. The V end was cut by 2 bases, the J end by 10 bases, with 13 bases between. Looked up from germline, CDR1 is SGHRS and CDR2 is YFSETQ. The CDR3 loop spans 14 amino acids. Looking up the rest from reference TRBV5-1 and TRBJ1-6 gives the full variable domain: KAGVTQTPRYLIKTRGQQVTLSCSPISGHRSVSWYQQTPGQGLQFLFEYFSETQRNKGNFPGRFSGRQFSNSRSEMNVSTLELGDSALYLCASSLGERGSPLHFGNGTRLTVT.

The chain uses TRBV9 and TRBJ1-2, with D tentatively TRBD1 (5 bases). Trimming stripped 0 bases from V and 4 bases from J, with 10 bases between. The germline V gene encodes CDR1 SGDLS and CDR2 YYNGEE. This CDR3 contains 14 residues. CDR3 in amino acids: CASSVEGESYGYTF. For the CDR3, the DNA is TGTGCCAGCAGCGTAGAAGGGGAATCCTATGGCTACACCTTC.

This clonotype was recorded at least ten times. The V gene is TRBV7-6, the J gene TRBJ2-3; 8 bases match TRBD1. The CDR3 spans 20 residues. Germline CDR1 reads SGHVS; CDR2 reads FNYEAQ. The ends lost 5 bases at V and 0 bases at J; junction bases unmatched: 19. CDR3 in DNA: TGTGCCAGCAGCCATCGACAGGGGCGATCAACTCGAACTAGCACAGATACGCAGTATTTT. It translates to CASSHRQGRSTRTSTDTQYF.

This clonotype was counted between two and nine times. The chain is built from TRBV4-1 and TRBJ2-2; 7 nucleotides align to TRBD1. CDR3 size: 15 residues. Looked up from germline, CDR1 is MGHRA and CDR2 is YSYEKL. V gave up 4 bases and J gave up 9 bases; unmatched junction bases: 11. CDR3 residues: CASSRSEGAGRELFF. The CDR3 DNA follows: TGCGCCAGCAGCCGCAGCGAGGGGGCCGGAAGGGAGCTGTTTTTT.

This clonotype has more than one count but fewer than ten. The V and J genes are TRBV4-1 and TRBJ1-1; 7 nucleotides agree with TRBD1. CDR3 length: 14 residues. CDR1 MGHRA and CDR2 YSYEKL come from the germline V gene. Unmatched junction bases numbered 6, after V lost 1 base and J lost 7 bases. CDR3 nucleotide sequence: TGCGCCAGCAGCCAAGTTGGGACAGCCTTTGAAGCTTTCTTT. It specifies CASSQVGTAFEAFF.

This clonotype was detected ten times or more. This chain joins TRBV20-1 and TRBJ2-1, with D perhaps matching TRBD1 (6 bases). The CDR3 consists of 14 residues. In germline, CDR1 is DFQATT, CDR2 SNEGSKA (reference sequence). V was shortened by 6 bases and J by 3 bases, with 15 bases between the two germline ends. CDR3 in amino acids: CSASDTGFYNEQFF. In nucleotides, the CDR3 is TGCAGTGCCTCGGATACAGGGTTCTACAATGAGCAGTTCTTC.

This clonotype was found many times. The J gene is TRBJ1-2, the V gene TRBV3-1; TRBD1 aligns across 7 bases. The ends lost 4 bases at V and 4 bases at J; junction bases unmatched: 3. Germline CDR1 reads LGHDT; CDR2 reads YNNKEL (reference sequence). The length of the CDR3 is 13 residues. The chain's CDR3 is CASSPAGGYGYTF. The CDR3 DNA reads TGTGCCAGCAGCCCCGCAGGGGGCTATGGCTACACCTTC.

The chain carries TRBV20-1 and TRBJ2-7, with no clear D. Trimming removed 4 bases at V and 3 bases at J, with 16 bases between. Looked up from germline, CDR1 is DFQATT and CDR2 is SNEGSKA (reference sequence). This CDR3 contains 14 residues. The CDR3 DNA is TGCAGTGCTATAAAGCCCTCCATATACTACGAGCAGTACGTC. Its translation is CSAIKPSIYYEQYV.